This record looks at one TCR beta chain sequence and its context. Its antigen is unidentified. The data derive from a study of OX40 agonist ivuxolimab in advanced cancers. Study-level information: The patients got ivuxolimab, which is an agonistic anti-OX40 (CD134) antibody. Study observations and caveats: Blood T cells, both CD4+ and CD8+, expanded clonally by week 6 at 0.1 to 3.0 mg/kg. Normalized T-cell clonal expansion was also low in a subset of nonresponders.

Exclusion of a patient followed from autoimmune disease history or systemic immunosuppression. This CDR3 is 17 amino acids long. With 4 bases clipped from V and 2 bases from J, the junction kept 14 bases outside the gene matches. CDR1 LNHDA and CDR2 SQIVND come from the germline V gene (reference sequence). Repertoires were generated with immunoSEQ multiplex PCR, while TCRdb's copy carries only in-frame clones and drops some. The sample holds approximately 69,000 clones; around 94% are singletons and the top ten take about 15%. The input for sequencing was CD4+ or CD8+ T cells sorted from blood, taken in a trial of the OX40 agonist ivuxolimab. This TCR derives from an adult with an advanced solid tumor such as melanoma, head and neck, liver or kidney cancer. This chain connects TRBV19 to TRBJ2-7, with 7 nucleotides matching TRBD1. The CDR3 DNA sequence: TGTGCCAGTAGTACATACGCAGGGACAGAAATCACCTACGAGCAGTACTTC. Translating it yields CASSTYAGTEITYEQYF. The whole variable domain, filled in from reference TRBV19 and TRBJ2-7, reads DGGITQSPKYLFRKEGQNVTLSCEQNLNHDAMYWYRQDPGQGLRLIYYSQIVNDFQKGDIAEGYSVSREKKESFPLTVTSAQKNPTAFYLCASSTYAGTEITYEQYFGPGTRLTVT.